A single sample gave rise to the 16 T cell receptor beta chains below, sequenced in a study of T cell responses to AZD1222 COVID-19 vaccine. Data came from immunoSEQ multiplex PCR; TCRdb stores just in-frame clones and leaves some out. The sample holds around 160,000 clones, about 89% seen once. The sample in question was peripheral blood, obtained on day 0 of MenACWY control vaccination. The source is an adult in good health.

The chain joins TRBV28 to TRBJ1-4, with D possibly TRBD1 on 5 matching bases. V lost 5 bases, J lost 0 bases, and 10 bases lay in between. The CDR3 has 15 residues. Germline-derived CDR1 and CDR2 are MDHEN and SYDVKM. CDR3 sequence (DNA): TGTGCCAGCAGTGCGGGACGGACAACTAATGAAAAACTGTTTTTT. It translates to CASSAGRTTNEKLFF.

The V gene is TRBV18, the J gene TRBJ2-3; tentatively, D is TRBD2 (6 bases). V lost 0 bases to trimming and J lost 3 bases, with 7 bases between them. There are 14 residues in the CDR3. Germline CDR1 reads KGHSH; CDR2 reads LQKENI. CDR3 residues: CASSPPTRTDTQYF. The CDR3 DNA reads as TGTGCCAGCTCACCACCGACTAGGACAGATACGCAGTATTTT.

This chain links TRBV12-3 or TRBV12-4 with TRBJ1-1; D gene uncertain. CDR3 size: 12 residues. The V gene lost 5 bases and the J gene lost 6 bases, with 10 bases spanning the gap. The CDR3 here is CASSLEFSEAFF. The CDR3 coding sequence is TGTGCCAGCAGTCTGGAGTTTTCTGAAGCTTTCTTT.

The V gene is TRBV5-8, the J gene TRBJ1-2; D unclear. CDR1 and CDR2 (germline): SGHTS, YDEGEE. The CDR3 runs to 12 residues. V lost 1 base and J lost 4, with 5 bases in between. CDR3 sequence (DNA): TGTGCCAGCAGCTTGCGGAGCTATGGCTACACCTTC. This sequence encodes CASSLRSYGYTF. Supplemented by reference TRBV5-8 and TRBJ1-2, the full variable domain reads EAGVTQSPTHLIKTRGQQATLRCSPISGHTSVYWYQQALGLGLQFLLWYDEGEERNRGNFPPRFSGRQFPNYSSELNVNALELEDSALYLCASSLRSYGYTFGSGTRLTVV.

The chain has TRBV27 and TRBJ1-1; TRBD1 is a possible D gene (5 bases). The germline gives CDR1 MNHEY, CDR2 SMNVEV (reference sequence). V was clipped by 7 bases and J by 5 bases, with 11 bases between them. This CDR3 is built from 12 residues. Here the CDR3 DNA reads TGTGCCAGCATCGGGGGAATTACTGAAGCTTTCTTT. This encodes CASIGGITEAFF.

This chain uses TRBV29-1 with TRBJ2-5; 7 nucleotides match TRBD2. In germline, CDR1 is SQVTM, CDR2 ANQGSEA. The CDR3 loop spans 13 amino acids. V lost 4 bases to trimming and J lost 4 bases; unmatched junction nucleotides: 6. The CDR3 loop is CSVGAGVGETQYF. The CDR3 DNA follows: TGCAGCGTTGGGGCGGGAGTGGGAGAGACCCAGTACTTC.

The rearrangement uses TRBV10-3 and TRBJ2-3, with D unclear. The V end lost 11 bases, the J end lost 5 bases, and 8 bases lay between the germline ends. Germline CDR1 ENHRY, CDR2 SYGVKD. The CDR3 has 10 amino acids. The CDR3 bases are TGTGCCGCCTCAGGAGATACGCAGTATTTT. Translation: CAASGDTQYF.

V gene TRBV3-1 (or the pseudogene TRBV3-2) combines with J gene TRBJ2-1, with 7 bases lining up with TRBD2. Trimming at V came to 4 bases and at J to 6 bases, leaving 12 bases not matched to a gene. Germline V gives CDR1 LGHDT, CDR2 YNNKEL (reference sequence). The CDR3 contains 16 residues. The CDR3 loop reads CASSPSHGGEFNEQFF. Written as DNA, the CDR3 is TGTGCCAGCAGCCCTTCGCATGGGGGGGAGTTCAATGAGCAGTTCTTC.

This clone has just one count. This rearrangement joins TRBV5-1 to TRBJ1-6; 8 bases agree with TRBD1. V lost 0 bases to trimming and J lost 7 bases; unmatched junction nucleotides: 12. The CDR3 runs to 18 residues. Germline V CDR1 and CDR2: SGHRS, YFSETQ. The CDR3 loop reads CASSLAELQGDGNSPLHF. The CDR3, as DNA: TGCGCCAGCAGCTTGGCCGAATTACAGGGGGACGGGAATTCACCCCTCCACTTT.

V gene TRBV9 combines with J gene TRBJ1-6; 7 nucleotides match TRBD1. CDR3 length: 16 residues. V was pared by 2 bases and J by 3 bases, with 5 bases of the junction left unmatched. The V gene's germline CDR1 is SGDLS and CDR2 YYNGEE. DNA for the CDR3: TGTGCCAGCAGCGTTGGGACAGAGAACTATAATTCACCCCTCCACTTT. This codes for CASSVGTENYNSPLHF.

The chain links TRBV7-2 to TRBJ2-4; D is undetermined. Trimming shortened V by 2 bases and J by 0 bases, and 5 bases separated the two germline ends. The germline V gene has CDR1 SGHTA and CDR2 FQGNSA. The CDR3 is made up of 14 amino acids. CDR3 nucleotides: TGTGCCAGCAGCTTATCAGCAGCCAAAAACATTCAGTACTTC. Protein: CASSLSAAKNIQYF.

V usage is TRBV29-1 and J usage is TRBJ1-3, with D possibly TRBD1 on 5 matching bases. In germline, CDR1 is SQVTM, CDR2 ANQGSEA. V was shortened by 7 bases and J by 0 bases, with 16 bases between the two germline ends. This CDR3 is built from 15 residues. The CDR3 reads CSARTPGGSGNTIYF. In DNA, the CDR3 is TGCAGCGCTCGAACCCCGGGGGGCTCTGGAAACACCATATATTTT.

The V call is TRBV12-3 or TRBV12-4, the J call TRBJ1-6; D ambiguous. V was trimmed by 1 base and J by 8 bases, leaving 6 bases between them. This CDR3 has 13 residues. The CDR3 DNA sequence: TGTGCCAGCAGTTTAGTGGAGGATTCACCCCTCCACTTT. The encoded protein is CASSLVEDSPLHF.

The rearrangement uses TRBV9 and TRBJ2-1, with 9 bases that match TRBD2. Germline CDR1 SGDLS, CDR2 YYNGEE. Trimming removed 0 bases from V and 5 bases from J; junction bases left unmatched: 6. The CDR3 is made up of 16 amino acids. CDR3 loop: CASSVGTTSGHNEQFF. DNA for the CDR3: TGTGCCAGCAGCGTAGGAACGACTAGCGGCCACAATGAGCAGTTCTTC.

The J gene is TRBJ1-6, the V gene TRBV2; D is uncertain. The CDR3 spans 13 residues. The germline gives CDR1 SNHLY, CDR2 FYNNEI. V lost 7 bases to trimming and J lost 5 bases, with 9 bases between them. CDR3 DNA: TGTGCCAGCAAGGTGAACAATAATTCACCCCTCCACTTT. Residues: CASKVNNNSPLHF.

DNA for the CDR3: TGTGCCATCTCTTCCATGAACACTGAAGCTTTCTTT. It specifies CAISSMNTEAFF. This rearrangement joins TRBV10-3 to TRBJ1-1; D is undetermined. Germline CDR1 and CDR2: ENHRY and SYGVKD. The V end lost 8 bases, the J end lost 0 bases, and 7 bases lay between the germline ends. The CDR3 has 12 residues.